The sample holds many counts of the clone carrying this T cell receptor beta chain. The antigen remains unidentified. No cell fractionation was done, so the repertoire covers all unsorted peripheral blood T cells. The sample comes from a study of HIV-infected patients and healthy controls. Overall study results and limits: A major limitation was that merely sixteen HIV-infected individuals were processed. MAIT alpha-chain CDR3s were frequent in healthy controls, depleted in HIV+. Diversity differences between study cohorts were not due to their slight age and sex differences.

The CDR3 sequence is 15 residues long. J lost 7 bases, V lost 3 bases, and 2 bases had no gene match. CDR1 LNHDA and CDR2 SQIVND come from the germline V gene (reference sequence). Alpha and beta constant-region primers primed reverse transcription of approximately 460 ng RNA. Alpha and beta chain libraries were made separately by chain-specific third strand synthesis with multiplexing indices. TCRdb passed the 5' RACE reads through MiXCR, listing each CDR3 protein once. The table records around 13,000 distinct CDR3 sequences, 7.5% to 10% of them present only once. This receptor was obtained from an adult in good health. The source material was blood. The chain employs TRBV19 and TRBJ2-1, with TRBD2 identical over 14 bases. The CDR3 DNA follows: TGTGCCAGTAGTATGGGACTAGCGGGAGTGAATGAGCAGTTCTTC. Amino acid sequence: CASSMGLAGVNEQFF. The whole variable domain, remainder taken from reference TRBV19 and TRBJ2-1, is DGGITQSPKYLFRKEGQNVTLSCEQNLNHDAMYWYRQDPGQGLRLIYYSQIVNDFQKGDIAEGYSVSREKKESFPLTVTSAQKNPTAFYLCASSMGLAGVNEQFFGPGTRLTVL.